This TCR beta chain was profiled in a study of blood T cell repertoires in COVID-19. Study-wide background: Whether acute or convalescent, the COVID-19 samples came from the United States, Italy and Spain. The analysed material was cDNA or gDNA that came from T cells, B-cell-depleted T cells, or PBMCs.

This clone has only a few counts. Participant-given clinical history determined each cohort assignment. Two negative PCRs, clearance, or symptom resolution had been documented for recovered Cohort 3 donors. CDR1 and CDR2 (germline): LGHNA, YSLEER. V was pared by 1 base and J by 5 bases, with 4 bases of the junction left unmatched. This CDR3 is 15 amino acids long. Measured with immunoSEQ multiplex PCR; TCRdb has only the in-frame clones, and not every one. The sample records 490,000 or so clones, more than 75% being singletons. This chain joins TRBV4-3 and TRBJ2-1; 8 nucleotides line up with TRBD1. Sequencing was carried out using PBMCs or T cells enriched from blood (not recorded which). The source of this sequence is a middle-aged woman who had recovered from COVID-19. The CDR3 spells CASSQGRGRNNEQFF. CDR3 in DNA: TGCGCCAGCAGCCAAGGCAGGGGGCGAAACAATGAGCAGTTCTTC.